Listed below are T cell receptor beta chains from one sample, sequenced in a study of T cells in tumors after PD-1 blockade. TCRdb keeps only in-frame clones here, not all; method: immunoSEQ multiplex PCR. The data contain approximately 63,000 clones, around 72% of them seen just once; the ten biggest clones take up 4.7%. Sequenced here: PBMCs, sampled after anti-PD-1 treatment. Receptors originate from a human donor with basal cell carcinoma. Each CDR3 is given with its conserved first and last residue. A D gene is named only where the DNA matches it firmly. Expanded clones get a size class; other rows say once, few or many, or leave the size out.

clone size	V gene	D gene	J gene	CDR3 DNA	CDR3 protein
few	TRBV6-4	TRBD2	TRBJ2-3	TGTGCCAGCAGTGACTCTGGGGGGGGTAGCACAGATACGCAGTATTTT	CASSDSGGGSTDTQYF
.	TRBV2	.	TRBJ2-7	TGTGCCAGCAGTCTGCGACAGGCCTACGAGCAGTACTTC	CASSLRQAYEQYF
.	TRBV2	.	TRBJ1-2	TGTGCCAGCAGTGGTCAGGGTAACTATGGCTACACCTTC	CASSGQGNYGYTF
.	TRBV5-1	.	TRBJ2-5	TGCGCCAGCAGCTCCGTGCCTTTGGGGGAGACCCAGTACTTC	CASSSVPLGETQYF
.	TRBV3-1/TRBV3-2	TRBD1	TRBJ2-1	TGTGCCAGCAGCCGGGGACAGGGTGGTAATGAGCAGTTCTTC	CASSRGQGGNEQFF
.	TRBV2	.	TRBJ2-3	TGTGCCAGCAGTTTCACTGGAGATACGCAGTATTTT	CASSFTGDTQYF
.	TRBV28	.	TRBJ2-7	TGTGCCAGCAGGGGCTTGGAGACGTCCTACGAGCAGTACTTC	CASRGLETSYEQYF
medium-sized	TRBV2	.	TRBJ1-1	TGTGCCAGCAGCCAAAGGAACACTGAAGCTTTCTTT	CASSQRNTEAFF
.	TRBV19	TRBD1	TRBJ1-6	TGTGCCAGTAGCTCCCTGCAGGGGGGGGCGTATAATTCACCCCTCCACTTT	CASSSLQGGAYNSPLHF
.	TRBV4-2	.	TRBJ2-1	TGTGCCAGCAGCCAAGTTGATGAGGCTGAGCAGTTCTTC	CASSQVDEAEQFF
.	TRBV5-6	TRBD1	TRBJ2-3	TGTGCCAGCAGCTCAGGGGGCGTAGCAGATACGCAGTATTTT	CASSSGGVADTQYF
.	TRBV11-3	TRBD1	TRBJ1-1	TGTGCCAGCAGCATAGGACAGGCTGAAGCTTTCTTT	CASSIGQAEAFF
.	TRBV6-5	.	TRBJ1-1	TGTGCCAGCAGACTACAGGGTGGGAACACTGAAGCTTTCTTT	CASRLQGGNTEAFF
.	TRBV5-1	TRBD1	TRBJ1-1	TGCGCCAGCAGCTTGGACGCAGGGGGTAAGAACACTGAAGCTTTCTTT	CASSLDAGGKNTEAFF
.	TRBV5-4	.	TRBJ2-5	TGTGCCAGCAGCTTAGAGAACCAAGAGACCCAGTACTTC	CASSLENQETQYF
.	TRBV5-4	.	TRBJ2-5	TGTGCCAGCAGCTTGAGTCAAGAGACCCAGTACTTC	CASSLSQETQYF
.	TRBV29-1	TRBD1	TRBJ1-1	TGCAGCCCAATTTACAGGGGGCGAGGGTTGACTGAAGCTTTCTTT	CSPIYRGRGLTEAFF
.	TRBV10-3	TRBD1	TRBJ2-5	TGTGCCATCAGTGAGGCACAGGGGGCGCGGGAGACCCAGTACTTC	CAISEAQGARETQYF